This T cell receptor (beta chain) was sequenced for a study of monozygotic twins with inflammatory bowel disease. Findings of the study overall: IBD patients shared fewer clonotypes with other individuals than healthy twins, especially patients with disease activity signs.

Using the 5' RACE reads, TCRdb records one entry per CDR3 protein without DNA. The sample table includes tens of thousands of distinct CDR3 sequences. A word on this clonotype: Its antigen is as yet unknown.

For every donor, one blood sample of approximately 2.5 ml was drawn. CDR3 length: 14 amino acids. CDR1 and CDR2 from the germline V gene are SNHLY and FYNNEI. The receptor comes from a human donor with ulcerative colitis or Crohn's disease, or a healthy co-twin of an affected twin (not recorded which). The sample consisted of blood. V is TRBV2 and J is TRBJ1-2. The CDR3 protein is CASSVGMANYGYTF.